These T cell receptor beta chains were read from a single sample in a study of long-term antiretroviral therapy in people with HIV. TCRdb's copy holds only in-frame clones and misses some; the assay was immunoSEQ multiplex PCR. Found here are fewer than 25,000 clones, under 90% of them singletons; the top ten hold roughly 7.3%. The source material was unsorted PBMCs, sampled 1.8 years before starting antiretroviral therapy. These receptor sequences come from a woman aged 30 to 39 with HIV. Both conserved end residues are part of each CDR3. D genes are given only for firm matches. For some rows the clone size is stated as once, few or many, or as a class when expanded; others skip it.

V	J	size	D	DNA	CDR3
TRBV7-9	TRBJ2-5	-	TRBD2	TGTGCCAGCAGCTTAGGGACTAGCGGGGCCAAATGGGAGACCCAGTACTTC	CASSLGTSGAKWETQYF
TRBV7-8	TRBJ2-3	-	-	TGTGCCAGCAGCTTTGGCGGAGGCACAGATACGCAGTATTTT	CASSFGGGTDTQYF
TRBV9	TRBJ1-4	-	-	TGTGCCAGCAGTGCGGGGGACGGGGCAACTAATGAAAAACTGTTTTTT	CASSAGDGATNEKLFF
TRBV7-2	TRBJ1-2	-	-	TGTGCCAGCAGCTTAGGGGGCTCCGAAAACTATGGCTACACCTTC	CASSLGGSENYGYTF
TRBV4-1	TRBJ1-2	-	TRBD1	TGCGCCAGCACTCCAAGATCGGGGACAGGCGATGGCTACACCTTC	CASTPRSGTGDGYTF
TRBV30	TRBJ1-6	once	-	TGTGCCTGGAGTGTAATCGAGGGCTCACCCCTCCACTTT	CAWSVIEGSPLHF
TRBV4-1	TRBJ2-7	-	-	TGCGCCAGCAGCCAAGGGTTCCGGGATAAAACCTACGAGCAGTACTTC	CASSQGFRDKTYEQYF
TRBV7-2	TRBJ2-3	-	-	TGTGCCAGCAGCTTAATCGTTAGCAAGACAGATACGCAGTATTTT	CASSLIVSKTDTQYF
TRBV5-1	TRBJ2-2	-	TRBD2	TGCGCCAGCAGTTATCGATGGACTAGCGGGGGGGCCGGCGGGGAGCTGTTTTTT	CASSYRWTSGGAGGELFF
TRBV4-1	TRBJ1-6	-	-	TGCGCCAGCAGCGAGAGTCATTCACCCCTCCACTTT	CASSESHSPLHF
TRBV4-2	TRBJ1-6	-	-	TGTGCCAGCAGCCAGTGGGTCCATGGGAGCTCCTATAATTCACCCCTCCACTTT	CASSQWVHGSSYNSPLHF
TRBV12-5	TRBJ1-5	few	TRBD1	TGTGCTAGTGGTCCGGGACAGGCTTATCAGCCCCAGCATTTT	CASGPGQAYQPQHF
TRBV2	TRBJ2-5	-	TRBD1	TGTGCCAGCAGTGAAGAGAGACAGGGACAGACCCAGTACTTC	CASSEERQGQTQYF
TRBV29-1	TRBJ1-2	-	-	TGCAGCGTTGACACCCAGACAGGCTATGGCTACACCTTC	CSVDTQTGYGYTF
TRBV7-8	TRBJ2-7	-	TRBD1	TGTGCCAGCAGCTCGGGACAGGGGGTAAGCGAGCAGTACTTC	CASSSGQGVSEQYF
TRBV2	TRBJ1-6	-	-	TGTGCCACCACCAGCCTTATCAATTCACCCCTCCACTTT	CATTSLINSPLHF
TRBV19	TRBJ1-2	-	-	TGTGCCAGTAGTATAAAGGGCGCCTATGGCTACACCTTC	CASSIKGAYGYTF
TRBV11-2	TRBJ2-1	-	-	TGTGCCAGCAGCTTTTATCTTAGCTCCTACAATGAGCAGTTCTTC	CASSFYLSSYNEQFF
TRBV7-2	TRBJ2-3	-	TRBD2	TGTGCCAGCAGCTTACTAGCGGGGGGGCCCACAGATACGCAGTATTTT	CASSLLAGGPTDTQYF
TRBV5-1	TRBJ2-7	-	-	TGCGCCAGCAGCTTGACCGGGGACAACTTCTACGAGCAGTACTTC	CASSLTGDNFYEQYF
TRBV5-5	TRBJ1-4	-	-	TGTGCCAGCAGCCTCGGACAGATCAAGAATGAAAAACTGTTTTTT	CASSLGQIKNEKLFF
TRBV13	TRBJ2-7	-	TRBD1	TGTGCCAGCACCTCGACAGGGATGGACGAGCAGTACTTC	CASTSTGMDEQYF
TRBV5-6	TRBJ2-2	-	TRBD1	TGTGCCAGCAGCCCGACGGGACAGTCGACCGGGGAGCTGTTTTTT	CASSPTGQSTGELFF
TRBV18	TRBJ1-1	once	TRBD1	TGTGCCAGCTCACTCCAACAGGGGGAGACTGAAGCTTTCTTT	CASSLQQGETEAFF
TRBV19	TRBJ2-1	-	TRBD2	TGTGCCAGTAGTATAGATCTGCGACTAGCGGGGGGCCCCAATGAGCAGTTCTTC	CASSIDLRLAGGPNEQFF
TRBV9	TRBJ1-1	-	-	TGTGCCAGCAGCGTAGCAAGTGGCGTAAGTACTGAAGCTTTCTTT	CASSVASGVSTEAFF
TRBV10-3	TRBJ2-5	-	-	TGTGCCATCAGTGAAATGGGCAGCCGAGAGACCCAGTACTTC	CAISEMGSRETQYF
TRBV5-1	TRBJ2-5	-	TRBD2	TGCGCCAGCAGCTACGGGACTAGCGGGGGGCCGGAGACCCAGTACTTC	CASSYGTSGGPETQYF
TRBV4-1	TRBJ2-3	-	-	TGCGCCAGCAGCCAAGATCCGGGCAGGGGCGGGTTAGATACGCAGTATTTT	CASSQDPGRGGLDTQYF
TRBV4-1	TRBJ1-5	-	TRBD1	TGCGCCAGCAGCCAGTGGACAGGGGTGCTACTAACTAATCAGCCCCAGCATTTT	CASSQWTGVLLTNQPQHF
TRBV5-1	TRBJ2-5	-	-	TGCGCCAGTCGCCAGAGCGCCCAAGAGACCCAGTACTTC	CASRQSAQETQYF
TRBV19	TRBJ2-2	-	-	TGTGCCAGTAAAGAAACCGGACAGATCACCGGGGAGCTGTTTTTT	CASKETGQITGELFF
TRBV5-1	TRBJ2-7	-	-	TGCGCCAGCAGCTTGGTGGCAGGGAACTACGAGCAGTACTTC	CASSLVAGNYEQYF
TRBV29-1	TRBJ1-3	-	-	TGCAGCGTTGAACCGCAGTCTAGCTCTGGAAACACCATATATTTT	CSVEPQSSSGNTIYF
TRBV12-5	TRBJ1-5	-	TRBD1	TGTGCTAGTGGTCCACAGGGGGCAGTTCAGCCCCAGCATTTT	CASGPQGAVQPQHF
TRBV19	TRBJ2-5	-	-	TGTGCCAGTAAGGGCCAGGGAAGGGAGACCCAGTACTTC	CASKGQGRETQYF
TRBV5-1	TRBJ1-2	-	TRBD1	TGCGCCAGCAGGGATGGACAGGGTACCTATGGCTACACCTTC	CASRDGQGTYGYTF